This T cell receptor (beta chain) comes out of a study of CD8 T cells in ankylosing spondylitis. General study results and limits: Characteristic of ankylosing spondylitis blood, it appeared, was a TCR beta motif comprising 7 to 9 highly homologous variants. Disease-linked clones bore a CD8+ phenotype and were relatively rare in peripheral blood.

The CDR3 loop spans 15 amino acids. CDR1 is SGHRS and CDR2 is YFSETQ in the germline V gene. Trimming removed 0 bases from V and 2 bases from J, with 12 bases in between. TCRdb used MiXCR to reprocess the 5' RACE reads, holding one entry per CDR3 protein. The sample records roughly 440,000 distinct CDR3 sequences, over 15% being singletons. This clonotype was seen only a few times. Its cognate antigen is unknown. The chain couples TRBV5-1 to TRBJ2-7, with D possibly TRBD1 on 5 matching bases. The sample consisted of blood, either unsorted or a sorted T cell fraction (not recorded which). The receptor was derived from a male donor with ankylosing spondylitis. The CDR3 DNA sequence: TGCGCCAGCAGCTTGGTGGCAGGGTTTCCCTACGAGCAGTACTTC. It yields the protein CASSLVAGFPYEQYF.